This T cell receptor beta chain originates from a study of shared clonotypes between healthy human individuals. This clone was seen just once. TCRdb's table, derived via immunoSEQ multiplex PCR, lists solely in-frame clones and lacks some. The table includes some 1 million clones, more than 60% detected once. V was pared by 8 bases and J by 0 bases, with 10 bases between. Germline V gene sequence: CDR1 LNHNV, CDR2 YYDKDF (reference sequence). The CDR3 loop spans 13 amino acids. The V call is TRBV15, the J call TRBJ2-5, with D unclear. What was sequenced was memory CD4+ T cells sorted from blood. The subset: CD45RA-negative fraction. The receptor was isolated from a man between 18 and 29 years old in good health. CDR3 nucleotide sequence: TGTGCCACCGAACGAGTGTACCAAGAGACCCAGTACTTC. This sequence encodes CATERVYQETQYF.